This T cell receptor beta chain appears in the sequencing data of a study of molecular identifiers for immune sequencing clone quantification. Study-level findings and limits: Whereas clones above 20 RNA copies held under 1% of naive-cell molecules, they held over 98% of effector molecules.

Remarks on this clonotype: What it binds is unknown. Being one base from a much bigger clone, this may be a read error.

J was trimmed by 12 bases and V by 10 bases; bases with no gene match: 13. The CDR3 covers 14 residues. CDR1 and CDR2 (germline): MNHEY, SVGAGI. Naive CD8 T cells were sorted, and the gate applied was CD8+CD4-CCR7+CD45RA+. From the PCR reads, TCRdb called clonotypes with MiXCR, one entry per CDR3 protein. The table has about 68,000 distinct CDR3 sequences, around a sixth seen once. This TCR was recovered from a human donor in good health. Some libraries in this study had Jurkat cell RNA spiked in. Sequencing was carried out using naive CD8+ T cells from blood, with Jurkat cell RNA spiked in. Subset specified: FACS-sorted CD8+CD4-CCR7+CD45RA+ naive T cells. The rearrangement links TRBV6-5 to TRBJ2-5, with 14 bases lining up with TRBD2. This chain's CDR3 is CANSSGLAGGFKYF. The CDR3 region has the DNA TGTGCCAACAGCTCCGGACTAGCGGGAGGTTTTAAGTACTTC.